This T cell receptor beta chain derives from a study of control samples from healthy donors and cancer patients. In this sample, this clone turned up a few times. The data were produced by immunoSEQ multiplex PCR, yet TCRdb's version contains in-frame clones alone and is incomplete. The table lists approximately 150,000 clones, nearly 90% of them singletons. Trimming pared 0 bases from V and 4 bases from J, leaving 9 bases between. This CDR3 is 15 amino acids long. Germline CDR1 is LNHNV and CDR2 is YYDKDF (reference sequence). This receptor was taken from a man between 45 and 60 years old with head and neck cancer. V gene TRBV15 combines with J gene TRBJ2-2; no firm D call. The sequencing sample was made of PBMCs. The DNA for the CDR3 is TGTGCCACCAGCAGAGATCACGACGGCACCGGGGAGCTGTTTTTT. Translating it yields CATSRDHDGTGELFF.